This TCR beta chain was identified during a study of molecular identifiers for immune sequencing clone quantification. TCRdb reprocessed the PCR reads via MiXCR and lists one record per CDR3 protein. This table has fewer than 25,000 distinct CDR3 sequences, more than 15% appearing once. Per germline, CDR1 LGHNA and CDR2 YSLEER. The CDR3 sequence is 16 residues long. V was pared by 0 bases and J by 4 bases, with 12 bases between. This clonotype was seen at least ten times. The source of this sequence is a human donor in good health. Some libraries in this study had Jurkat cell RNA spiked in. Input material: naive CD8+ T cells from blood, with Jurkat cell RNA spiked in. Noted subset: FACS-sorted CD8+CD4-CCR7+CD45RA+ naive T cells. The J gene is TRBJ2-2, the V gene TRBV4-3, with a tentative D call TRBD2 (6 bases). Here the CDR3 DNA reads TGCGCCAGCAGCCAAGATACGGGAGCTACCACCGGGGAGCTGTTTTTT. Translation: CASSQDTGATTGELFF.